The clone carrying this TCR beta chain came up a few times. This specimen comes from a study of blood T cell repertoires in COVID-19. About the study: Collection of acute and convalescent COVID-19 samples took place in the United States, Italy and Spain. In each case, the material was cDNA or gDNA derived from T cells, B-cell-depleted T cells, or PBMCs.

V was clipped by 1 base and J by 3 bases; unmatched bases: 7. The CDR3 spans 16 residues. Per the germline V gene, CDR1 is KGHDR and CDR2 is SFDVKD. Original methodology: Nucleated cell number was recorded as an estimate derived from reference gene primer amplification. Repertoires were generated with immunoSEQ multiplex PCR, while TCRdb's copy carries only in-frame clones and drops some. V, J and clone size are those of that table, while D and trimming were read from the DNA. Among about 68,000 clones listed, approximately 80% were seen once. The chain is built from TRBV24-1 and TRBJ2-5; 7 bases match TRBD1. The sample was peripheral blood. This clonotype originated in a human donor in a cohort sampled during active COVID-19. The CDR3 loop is CATSDLGGAGKETQYF. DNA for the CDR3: TGTGCCACCAGTGATTTAGGGGGCGCAGGAAAAGAGACCCAGTACTTC.